A single sample is the source of the 17 T cell receptor beta chains below, sequenced in a study of blood T cell repertoires in COVID-19. Measured with immunoSEQ multiplex PCR; TCRdb has only the in-frame clones, and not every one. This sample carries about 170,000 clones, around 90% of them seen once, and the ten largest clones take around 1.9%. Input material: peripheral blood. The receptors stem from a man in his fifties who had recovered from COVID-19.

This clone was seen just once. The chain is built from TRBV7-2 and TRBJ1-5, with D unclear. Germline V gene sequence: CDR1 SGHTA, CDR2 FQGNSA. CDR3 length: 15 amino acids. The germline V and J ends were trimmed by 0 bases and 3 bases, with 9 bases remaining between them. The CDR3 sequence is CASSLARGDNQPQHF. CDR3 nucleotide sequence: TGTGCCAGCAGCTTAGCTCGGGGAGACAATCAGCCCCAGCATTTT.

The rearrangement links TRBV6-1 to TRBJ2-2; maybe TRBD2 (6 bases). Germline V gene lookup returns CDR1 MNHNS and CDR2 SASEGT. There are 18 residues in the CDR3. V lost 1 base to trimming and J lost 1 base, with 16 bases between them. CDR3 region: CASSEGSWRLENTGELFF. Written as DNA, the CDR3 is TGTGCCAGCAGTGAAGGAAGTTGGAGACTAGAGAACACCGGGGAGCTGTTTTTT.

The chain uses TRBV7-3 and TRBJ2-1; 9 bases line up with TRBD1. This CDR3 region has 17 residues. J gave up 1 base and V 5 bases, and 9 bases lay outside the gene matches. CDR1 SGHTA and CDR2 FQGTGA come from the germline V gene. The CDR3 nucleotides are TGTGCCAGCAGCCCCCGGACAGGGGTGGGATCCTACAATGAGCAGTTCTTC. The encoded protein is CASSPRTGVGSYNEQFF.

The chain recombines TRBV30 with TRBJ2-2, with 10 nucleotides matching TRBD2. The CDR3 consists of 13 residues. The germline gives CDR1 GTSNPN, CDR2 SVGIG (reference sequence). J lost 6 bases, V lost 5 bases, and 3 bases had no gene match. The CDR3 nucleotides read TGTGCCTGGGCCACTAGCGGGGCCGGGGAGCTGTTTTTT. Translation gives CAWATSGAGELFF.

The rearrangement joins TRBV5-4 to TRBJ2-3, with 9 positions matching TRBD1. CDR3 size: 15 residues. Germline assignment: CDR1 SGHNT and CDR2 YYREEE (reference sequence). The V and J ends lost 3 bases and 4 bases, in that order; junction bases with no gene match: 6. The CDR3 sequence: CASSWGTGTPDTQYF. In DNA form, the CDR3 reads TGTGCCAGCAGCTGGGGGACAGGGACGCCAGATACGCAGTATTTT.

V usage is TRBV24-1 and J usage is TRBJ2-1; 12 bases match TRBD1. CDR1 and CDR2 from the germline V gene are KGHDR and SFDVKD. The CDR3 has 16 residues. The J segment lost 7 bases and the V segment lost 4 bases, leaving 7 bases of the junction unmatched. The CDR3: CATSDLGQGALNEQFF. DNA of the CDR3: TGTGCCACCAGTGACCTGGGACAGGGGGCATTGAATGAGCAGTTCTTC.

The chain uses TRBV11-2 and TRBJ1-1, with TRBD1 matching over 8 bases. V lost 2 bases, J lost 5 bases, and 4 bases stayed unmatched. Germline assignment: CDR1 SGHAT and CDR2 FQNNGV. CDR3 size: 14 residues. CDR3 region: CASSLNDRGTEAFF. CDR3 sequence (DNA): TGTGCCAGCAGCTTAAATGACAGGGGAACTGAAGCTTTCTTT.

The chain links TRBV27 to TRBJ1-3; D ambiguous. V dropped 4 bases and J dropped 2 bases, with 9 bases sitting between them. This CDR3 contains 14 residues. From germline, CDR1 is MNHEY and CDR2 SMNVEV (reference sequence). The CDR3 coding sequence is TGTGCCAGCAGTTCTACCTATACTGGAAACACCATATATTTT. Amino acid sequence: CASSSTYTGNTIYF.

This clone has a single count. The chain couples TRBV28 to TRBJ1-6, with D uncertain. The CDR3 has 13 amino acids. V was shortened by 6 bases and J by 7 bases, with 10 bases between the two germline ends. The germline CDR1 and CDR2 sequences are MDHEN and SYDVKM. Here the CDR3 DNA reads TGTGCCAGCAGGGGCGTAAGGAATTCACCCCTCCACTTT. Translating gives CASRGVRNSPLHF.

The J gene is TRBJ2-6, the V gene TRBV15, with unresolved D. V lost 1 base to trimming and J lost 1 base, with 5 bases between them. The CDR3 loop spans 15 amino acids. The germline V gene encodes CDR1 LNHNV and CDR2 YYDKDF (reference sequence). Here the CDR3 reads CATSRGASGANVLTF. The CDR3 coding sequence is TGTGCCACCAGCAGAGGGGCGTCTGGGGCCAACGTCCTGACTTTC. The complete variable domain, with remaining parts taken from reference TRBV15 and TRBJ2-6, reads DAMVIQNPRYQVTQFGKPVTLSCSQTLNHNVMYWYQQKSSQAPKLLFHYYDKDFNNEADTPDNFQSRRPNTSFCFLDIRSPGLGDTAMYLCATSRGASGANVLTFGAGSRLTVL.

The chain has TRBV12-3 or TRBV12-4 and TRBJ2-7, with no clear D. The length of the CDR3 is 11 residues. V lost 6 bases and J lost 2, with 5 bases in between. The CDR3 loop reads CASSRAYEQYF. CDR3 DNA sequence: TGTGCCAGCAGCCGCGCCTACGAGCAGTACTTC.

The genes are TRBV21-1 and TRBJ1-4. TRBV21-1 is described as a pseudogene. The CDR3 is made up of 16 amino acids. The CDR3 reads CASSALRLPSNEKLFF. As DNA, the CDR3 is TGTGCCAGCAGCGCTTTACGACTGCCTTCTAATGAAAAACTGTTTTTT.

This chain links TRBV11-2 with TRBJ1-2; D gene uncertain. V lost 4 bases and J lost 2, with 14 bases in between. Germline V gene sequence: CDR1 SGHAT, CDR2 FQNNGV. The CDR3 covers 15 residues. CDR3 nucleotides: TGTGCCAGCAGCTCATGGTCAGTGTTAAACTATGGCTACACCTTC. Protein product: CASSSWSVLNYGYTF.

This clone was found once. The genes are TRBV5-5 and TRBJ2-7; D is unresolved. The germline V gene has CDR1 SGHKS and CDR2 YYEKEE (reference sequence). This CDR3 has 15 residues. Trimming pared 1 base from V and 0 bases from J, leaving 11 bases between. The CDR3 DNA follows: TGTGCCAGCAGCTTGTTAGACACAAGCTCCTACGAGCAGTACTTC. Protein: CASSLLDTSSYEQYF. The full variable domain, completed using reference TRBV5-5 and TRBJ2-7, is DAGVTQSPTHLIKTRGQQVTLRCSPISGHKSVSWYQQVLGQGPQFIFQYYEKEERGRGNFPDRFSARQFPNYSSELNVNALLLGDSALYLCASSLLDTSSYEQYFGPGTRLTVT.

The chain combines TRBV5-1 with TRBJ1-1, with a weak D call TRBD1 (5 bases). This CDR3 is built from 15 residues. The V gene's germline CDR1 is SGHRS and CDR2 YFSETQ. The V and J ends lost 2 bases and 3 bases respectively, with 14 bases between them. The CDR3 here is CASSFSKPGDTEAFF. CDR3 in DNA: TGCGCCAGCAGCTTTTCCAAACCGGGGGACACTGAAGCTTTCTTT.

Of note for this clone: Other DNA sequences in this specimen translate into the identical CDR3. The rearrangement joins TRBV12-3 or TRBV12-4 to TRBJ1-1, with unresolved D. There are 13 residues in the CDR3. Trimming stripped 1 base from V and 2 bases from J, with 5 bases between. CDR3 sequence reads: CASSLGANTEAFF. Written as DNA, the CDR3 is TGTGCCAGCAGTTTAGGGGCTAACACTGAAGCTTTCTTT.

The chain has TRBV3-1 (or the pseudogene TRBV3-2) and TRBJ2-7; 9 bases align to TRBD1. Trimming removed 3 bases from V and 2 bases from J; junction bases left unmatched: 2. The CDR3 totals 14 residues. Germline CDR1 is LGHDT and CDR2 is YNNKEL (reference sequence). CDR3 amino acids: CASSHGTGTYEQYF. The CDR3 DNA is TGTGCCAGCAGCCACGGGACAGGGACCTACGAGCAGTACTTC.